This T cell receptor beta chain stems from a study of human T cells and chemical hapten exposure. Overall study context: Patients were mainly female, each with alopecia areata, totalis or universalis. Across samples, TCR yields varied, mostly owing to small differences in pooled library volumes.

This clonotype has at least ten counts. One entry per CDR3 protein results from TCRdb running MiXCR on the RACE reads. The data contain some 74,000 distinct CDR3 sequences, about 14% of them singletons. Time point defined: pre-sensitization, week 0. Treatment described: therapeutic diphenylcyclopropenone sensitization with weekly scalp DPC. The sequence derives from a woman aged 45-59 years with alopecia areata. Some clones in this sample may be carry-over from other donors' samples. The starting material was whole blood, obtained in connection with sensitization to the hapten diphenylcyclopropenone (DPC).

Here the CDR3 reads CASSQYTSGSVAEQYF. Written as DNA, the CDR3 is TGTGCCAGCAGCCAGTATACTAGCGGGAGTGTTGCCGAGCAGTACTTC. The gene calls are TRBV11-2 and TRBJ2-7; 11 bases align to TRBD2. V lost 5 bases and J lost 6; bases outside the gene matches: 12. The CDR3 extends over 16 amino acids. Germline CDR1 SGHAT, CDR2 FQNNGV.